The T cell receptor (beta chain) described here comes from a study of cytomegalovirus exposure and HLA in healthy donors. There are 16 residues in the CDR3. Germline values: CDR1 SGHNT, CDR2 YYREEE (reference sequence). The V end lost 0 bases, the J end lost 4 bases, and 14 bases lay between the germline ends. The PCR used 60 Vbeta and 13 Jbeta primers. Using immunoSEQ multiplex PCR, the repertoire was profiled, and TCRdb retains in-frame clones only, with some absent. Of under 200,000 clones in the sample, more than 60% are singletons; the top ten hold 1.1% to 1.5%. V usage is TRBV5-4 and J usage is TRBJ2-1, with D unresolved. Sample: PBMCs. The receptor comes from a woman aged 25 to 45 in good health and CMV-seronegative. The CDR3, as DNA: TGTGCCAGCAGCTTGGGGGCGATCCCCTCTTACAATGAGCAGTTCTTC. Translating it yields CASSLGAIPSYNEQFF.